A single sample is the source of the 4 T cell receptor beta chains below, sequenced in a study of OX40 agonist ivuxolimab in advanced cancers. The library was produced with the immunoSEQ multiplex PCR assay. What TCRdb holds here is the immuneACCESS table cut down to in-frame rearrangements. Part of the clones is not present; checked against another copy, under half of the missing clones reflect an unresolved V gene, and the others are unexplained. The sample records fewer than 65,000 clones, around 80% of which are singletons. The leading ten clones occupy 3.9% of the sample. The source material was CD4+ or CD8+ T cells sorted from blood, sampled in a trial of the OX40 agonist ivuxolimab. These receptors all stem from an adult with an advanced solid tumor such as melanoma, head and neck, liver or kidney cancer.

This chain joins TRBV7-8 and TRBJ2-2; D remains ambiguous. Trimming took 4 bases from V and 1 from J, leaving 4 bases between them. The CDR3 is 13 amino acids. Per germline, CDR1 SGHVS and CDR2 FQNEAQ. The CDR3 reads CASSYLNTGELFF. The DNA of the CDR3 is TGTGCCAGCAGCTACCTGAACACCGGGGAGCTGTTTTTT.

This chain connects TRBV5-4 to TRBJ1-2; 7 nucleotides match TRBD1. The J segment lost 5 bases and the V segment lost 0 bases, leaving 7 bases of the junction unmatched. The CDR3 length is 15 residues. Germline V gene sequence: CDR1 SGHNT, CDR2 YYREEE (reference sequence). The CDR3 DNA sequence: TGTGCCAGCAGCTTGGGGGGACAGCTATCTTATGGCTACACCTTC. It specifies CASSLGGQLSYGYTF.

This chain joins TRBV5-1 and TRBJ2-7; 8 bases line up with TRBD1. The CDR3 runs 16 residues. Germline loops: CDR1 SGHRS, CDR2 YFSETQ. V lost 1 base, J lost 4 bases, and 10 bases stayed unmatched. The CDR3 reads CASSLQGASGVYEQYF. The CDR3 nucleotides read TGCGCCAGCAGCTTGCAGGGGGCGTCGGGAGTGTACGAGCAGTACTTC.

The chain is built from TRBV7-7 and TRBJ1-1, with D possibly being TRBD1 (5 bases). The CDR3 loop spans 13 amino acids. In germline, CDR1 is SSHAT, CDR2 FNYEAQ (reference sequence). Trimming left V 4 bases short and J 7 bases short, with 13 bases between. The CDR3, as DNA: TGTGCCAGCAGCTCGAGACCGGGACTTGAAGCTTTCTTT. It specifies CASSSRPGLEAFF.